The rows below give T cell receptor beta chains drawn from one sample of a study of blood T cell repertoires in COVID-19. Profiling relied on immunoSEQ multiplex PCR, and the TCRdb table lists in-frame clones only, not all of them. Of tens of thousands of clones detected, roughly 90% appear once; the ten largest clones hold about 5%. The sample taken for sequencing was peripheral blood. Receptors originate from a man in his fifties with acute or convalescent COVID-19. CDR3s include the opening cysteine and the closing phenylalanine or tryptophan. The order of the fields is clone size, CDR3 length, V gene, J gene, D gene, CDR3 DNA, CDR3 protein. D genes are given only for firm matches. Size tells how often a clone was seen (once, few, many) or the class of an expanded clone, and some rows leave it out.

-	15	TRBV6-4	TRBJ2-1	TRBD2	TGTGCCAGCAGTGAGAGGACTAGCGTTTACAATGAGCAGTTCTTC	CASSERTSVYNEQFF
-	16	TRBV18	TRBJ1-4	-	TGTGCCAGCTCACCGGGGGGAAGCGCAACTAATGAAAAACTGTTTTTT	CASSPGGSATNEKLFF
-	12	TRBV7-9	TRBJ2-7	-	TGTGCCAGCAGCGTTAACTTGGACGAGCAGTACTTC	CASSVNLDEQYF
-	12	TRBV19	TRBJ2-2	TRBD2	TGTGCCGGTACGGGGGGCACCGGGGAGCTGTTTTTT	CAGTGGTGELFF
-	14	TRBV5-1	TRBJ2-1	TRBD2	TGCGCCAGCAGGGCGGGAGCCCGTAATTATGAGCAGTTCTTC	CASRAGARNYEQFF
-	14	TRBV6-6	TRBJ1-3	-	TGTGCCAGCACCAGAGGTGACTATGGAAACACCATATATTTT	CASTRGDYGNTIYF
-	18	TRBV6-7	TRBJ2-6	-	TGTGCCAGGGAGCCTAGCGACAGTGTTCGCTCTGGGGCCAACGTCCTGACTTTC	CAREPSDSVRSGANVLTF
-	15	TRBV4-3	TRBJ2-1	TRBD1	TGCGCCAGCAGCCATGCCGGGACAGGGGGCCATGAGCAGTTCTTC	CASSHAGTGGHEQFF
-	13	TRBV19	TRBJ1-1	-	TGTGCCAGTCTGACGCCGGGAGTATCTGAAGCTTTCTTT	CASLTPGVSEAFF
-	15	TRBV4-1	TRBJ2-7	TRBD2	TGCGCCAGCAGCCAAGAAGCGGGGGGGGCCTACGAGCAGTACTTC	CASSQEAGGAYEQYF
once	16	TRBV11-2	TRBJ2-5	TRBD1	TGTGCCAGCAGCCTGGGGCCCGGGACAGGTCAAGAGACCCAGTACTTC	CASSLGPGTGQETQYF
-	14	TRBV28	TRBJ1-2	-	TGTGCCAGCAGTTTCGGACAGCAATCCTATGGCTACACCTTC	CASSFGQQSYGYTF
once	15	TRBV9	TRBJ2-1	TRBD1	TGTGCCAGCAGCGCCGGGACAGGGTCCTACAATGAGCAGTTCTTC	CASSAGTGSYNEQFF
-	14	TRBV6-5	TRBJ1-5	-	TGTGCCAGCAGTTACTCCAACACCATTCAGCCCCAGCATTTT	CASSYSNTIQPQHF
-	15	TRBV6-1	TRBJ1-6	-	TGTGCCAGCAGTGATGGGCAGGGTTATAATTCACCCCTCCACTTT	CASSDGQGYNSPLHF
-	14	TRBV14	TRBJ2-7	TRBD1	TGTGCCAGCAGCCCCGTATCAGGACAGGCGGAGCAGTACTTC	CASSPVSGQAEQYF
-	14	TRBV18	TRBJ2-5	-	TGTGCCAGCTCACCAGGGGAGACGCAAGAGACCCAGTACTTC	CASSPGETQETQYF
-	13	TRBV6-4	TRBJ1-6	-	TGTGCCAGCAGTTCTTCCGGGGGTTCACCCCTCCACTTT	CASSSSGGSPLHF
-	18	TRBV11-2	TRBJ2-1	-	TGTGCCAGCAGCTTAGCCCGCTTTCGAGGGCTAACCTACAATGAGCAGTTCTTC	CASSLARFRGLTYNEQFF
-	15	TRBV10-2	TRBJ1-6	-	TGCGCCAGCAGTGACACAGGGCGTGGGCGATCACCCCTCCACTTT	CASSDTGRGRSPLHF
-	14	TRBV6-6	TRBJ1-2	TRBD1	TGTGCCAGCAGGGAAGGGACAGCCACGGCAGGCTACACCTTC	CASREGTATAGYTF
-	16	TRBV29-1	TRBJ1-2	TRBD1	TGCAGCGTTACACTACCCGACAGGGGAATTAGCTATGGCTACACCTTC	CSVTLPDRGISYGYTF
-	14	TRBV5-1	TRBJ2-3	-	TGCGCCAGCAGTGCAGGGTCTAGCACAGATACGCAGTATTTT	CASSAGSSTDTQYF
-	14	TRBV6-4	TRBJ2-3	-	TGTGCCAGCAGTGAAAGCGGTCCCACAGATACGCAGTATTTT	CASSESGPTDTQYF
-	15	TRBV6-5	TRBJ2-5	-	TGTGCCAGCAGTTACGACACAGGGCTTGGAGAGACCCAGTACTTC	CASSYDTGLGETQYF
-	13	TRBV30	TRBJ2-1	TRBD1	TGTGCCTGGAGGAGGACAGGGGTCAATGAGCAGTTCTTC	CAWRRTGVNEQFF
-	14	TRBV7-2	TRBJ2-7	TRBD1	TGTGCCAGCAGCCCGTCCGACAGGGTAAGCGAGCAGTACTTC	CASSPSDRVSEQYF
-	15	TRBV27	TRBJ2-7	TRBD2	TGTGCCAGCAGTTTAAGGGCTAGCGGGCCCTACGAGCAGTACTTC	CASSLRASGPYEQYF